A single TCR beta chain is shown here with its context. This entry belongs to a study of monozygotic twins with inflammatory bowel disease. CDR1 and CDR2 from the germline V gene are GTSNPN and SVGIG (reference sequence). The CDR3 is made up of 12 amino acids. TCRdb reprocessed the 5' RACE reads, keeping one entry per CDR3 protein, no DNA. Its table lists some 160,000 distinct CDR3 sequences. A roughly 2.5 ml blood sample was drawn per donor. The V gene is TRBV30, the J gene TRBJ1-5. Specimen: blood. The source of this sequence is a human donor with ulcerative colitis or Crohn's disease, or a healthy co-twin of an affected twin (not recorded which). CDR3 amino acids: CAWSGGNQPQHF.